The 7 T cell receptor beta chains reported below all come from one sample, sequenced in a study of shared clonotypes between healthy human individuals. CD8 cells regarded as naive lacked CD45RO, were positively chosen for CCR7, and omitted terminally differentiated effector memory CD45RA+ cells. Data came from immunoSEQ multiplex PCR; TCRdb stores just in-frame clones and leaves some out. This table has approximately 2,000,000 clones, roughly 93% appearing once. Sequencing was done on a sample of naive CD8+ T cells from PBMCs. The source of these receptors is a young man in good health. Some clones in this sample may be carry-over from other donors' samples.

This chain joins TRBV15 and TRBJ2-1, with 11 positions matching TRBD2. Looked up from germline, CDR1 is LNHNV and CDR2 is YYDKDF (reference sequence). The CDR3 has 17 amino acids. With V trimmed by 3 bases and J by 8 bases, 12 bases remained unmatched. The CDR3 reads CATSRVSGRGPPYEQFF. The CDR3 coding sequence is TGTGCCACCAGCAGGGTTAGCGGGAGGGGCCCCCCTTATGAGCAGTTCTTC.

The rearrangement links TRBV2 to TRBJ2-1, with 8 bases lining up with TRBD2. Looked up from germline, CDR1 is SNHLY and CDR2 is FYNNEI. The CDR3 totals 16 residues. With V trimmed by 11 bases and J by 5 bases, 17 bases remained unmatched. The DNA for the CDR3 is TGTGCCCACACCCCACGAGCGGGAGCCGCGGACAATGAGCAGTTCTTC. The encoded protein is CAHTPRAGAADNEQFF. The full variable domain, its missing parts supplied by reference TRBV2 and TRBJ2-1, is EPEVTQTPSHQVTQMGQEVILRCVPISNHLYFYWYRQILGQKVEFLVSFYNNEISEKSEIFDDQFSVERPDGSNFTLKIRSTKLEDSAMYFCAHTPRAGAADNEQFFGPGTRLTVL.

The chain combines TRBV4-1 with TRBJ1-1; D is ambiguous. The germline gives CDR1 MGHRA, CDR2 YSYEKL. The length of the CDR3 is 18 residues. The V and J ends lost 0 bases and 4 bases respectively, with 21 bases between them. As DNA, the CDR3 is TGCGCCAGCAGCCAAGAAATTCACCGGGGAGCGCGGGGCACTGAAGCTTTCTTT. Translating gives CASSQEIHRGARGTEAFF.

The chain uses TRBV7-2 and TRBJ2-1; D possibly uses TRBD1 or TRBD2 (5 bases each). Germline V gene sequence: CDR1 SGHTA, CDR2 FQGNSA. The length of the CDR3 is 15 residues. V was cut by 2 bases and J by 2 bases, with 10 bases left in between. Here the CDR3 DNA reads TGTGCCAGCAGCTTACCGGGACCGACCTACAATGAGCAGTTCTTC. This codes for CASSLPGPTYNEQFF.

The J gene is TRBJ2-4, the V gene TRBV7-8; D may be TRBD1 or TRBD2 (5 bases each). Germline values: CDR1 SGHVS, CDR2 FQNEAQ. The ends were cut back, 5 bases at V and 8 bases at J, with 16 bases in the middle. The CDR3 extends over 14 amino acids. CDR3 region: CASSISGVGDIQYF. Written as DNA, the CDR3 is TGTGCCAGCAGCATCAGTGGGGTGGGGGACATTCAGTACTTC.

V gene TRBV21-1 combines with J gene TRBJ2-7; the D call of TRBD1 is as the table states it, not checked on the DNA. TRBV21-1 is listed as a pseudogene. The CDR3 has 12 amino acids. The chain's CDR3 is CASSMRRGPGYF. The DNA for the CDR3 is TGTGCCAGCAGCATGAGAAGGGGGCCAGGGTACTTC.

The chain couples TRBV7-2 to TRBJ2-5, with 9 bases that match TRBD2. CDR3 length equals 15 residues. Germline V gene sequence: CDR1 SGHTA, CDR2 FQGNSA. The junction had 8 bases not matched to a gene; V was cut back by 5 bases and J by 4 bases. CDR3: CASSPSGTGGETQYF. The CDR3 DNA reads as TGTGCCAGCAGCCCTAGCGGGACGGGCGGAGAGACCCAGTACTTC.